This T cell receptor (beta chain) was found in a study of blood T cell repertoires in COVID-19. Across the whole study: T cells, B-cell-depleted T cells, or PBMCs provided the cDNA or gDNA that served as material.

Trimming removed 8 bases from V and 4 bases from J; junction bases left unmatched: 13. The CDR3 loop spans 15 amino acids. The germline gives CDR1 SNHLY, CDR2 FYNNEI. The table came from immunoSEQ multiplex PCR; TCRdb's copy has only in-frame clones and leaves some out. This table holds about 73,000 clones, about 80% found once. The sequence was collected from a human donor in a cohort sampled during active COVID-19. The chain joins TRBV2 to TRBJ1-2, with 7 bases identical to TRBD1. Sequenced: peripheral blood. The CDR3 DNA reads TGTGCCAGCCAGCACAAGGACAGGCGAAGCTATGGCTACACCTTC. Translating gives CASQHKDRRSYGYTF.